This T cell receptor (beta chain) derives from a study of T-cell memory formation after mild COVID-19. Study results and caveats: Some clones that responded turned up in pre-infection memory, which suggests that cross-reactive memory joined in. Shrinking CD4+ clones resided mostly in CM and EM, and CD8+ ones in EMRA. Later expanders leaned toward CD4+, whereas clones contracting from day 15 to 85 were balanced CD4/CD8.

Of note for this clonotype: The antigen is not known.

MiXCR, applied by TCRdb to the 5' RACE reads, yields one record per CDR3 protein. The data hold a few hundred thousand distinct CDR3 sequences, with more than 15% observed a single time. Per the germline V gene, CDR1 is SEHNR and CDR2 is FQNEAQ (reference sequence). V gave up 3 bases and J gave up 2 bases, with 11 bases separating them. This CDR3 spans 15 amino acids. This chain uses TRBV7-9 with TRBJ1-5; weak D call: TRBD1 (6 bases). The sequence came from a man younger than 35 who had mild COVID-19 (a few samples of this study predate the infection). Cell type and time point are not known. The specimen sequenced was PBMCs or a T cell subset sorted from them (not recorded which). The CDR3 region has the DNA TGTGCCAGCAGCTTTGCCGGGGGGCGCAATCAGCCCCAGCATTTT. Residues: CASSFAGGRNQPQHF.